The clone carrying this TCR beta chain was observed a single time. This CDR3 is 14 amino acids long. Germline-derived CDR1 and CDR2 are GTSNPN and SVGIG (reference sequence). With V trimmed by 3 bases and J by 5 bases, 6 bases remained unmatched. These data originate in a study of blood T cell repertoires in COVID-19. Authors' analysis steps: Amplified reference gene primers provided the basis for estimating nucleated cell counts. Some clones are missing from TCRdb's copy, which holds only in-frame ones; the method was immunoSEQ multiplex PCR. V and J calls and clone size are copied from that table; D and trimming were computed from the DNA. The table shows 100,000 to 150,000 clones, with 90% occurring only once.

The J gene is TRBJ1-5, the V gene TRBV30, with 8 bases aligning to TRBD1. Sequencing was carried out using peripheral blood. The receptor comes from a man aged 50-60 years with active COVID-19. CDR3 loop: CAWRDREWDQPQHF. CDR3 DNA sequence: TGTGCCTGGAGGGACAGGGAATGGGATCAGCCCCAGCATTTT.